This T cell receptor beta chain derives from a study of T-cell reconstitution after alpha-beta-depleted transplantation in children. Germline V CDR1 and CDR2: SGHTA, FQGNSA. This CDR3 has 13 amino acids. The ends were cut back, 6 bases at V and 7 bases at J, with 16 bases in the middle. The TCRbeta library incorporated unique molecular identifiers. TCRdb re-called the PCR reads with MiXCR, one entry per CDR3 protein. In the table there are around 600,000 distinct CDR3 sequences, roughly 10% of which are singletons. This clonotype was counted ten times or more. The J gene is TRBJ2-7, the V gene TRBV7-2, with no clear D. This TCR was sampled from a human donor who donated a stem cell graft to a child with acute myeloid leukemia. Source: PBMCs from the stem cell graft donor, taken from the stem cell graft. The CDR3 loop is CASSSSPPGEQYF. In nucleotides, the CDR3 is TGTGCCAGCAGTTCCTCACCCCCCGGGGAGCAGTACTTC.